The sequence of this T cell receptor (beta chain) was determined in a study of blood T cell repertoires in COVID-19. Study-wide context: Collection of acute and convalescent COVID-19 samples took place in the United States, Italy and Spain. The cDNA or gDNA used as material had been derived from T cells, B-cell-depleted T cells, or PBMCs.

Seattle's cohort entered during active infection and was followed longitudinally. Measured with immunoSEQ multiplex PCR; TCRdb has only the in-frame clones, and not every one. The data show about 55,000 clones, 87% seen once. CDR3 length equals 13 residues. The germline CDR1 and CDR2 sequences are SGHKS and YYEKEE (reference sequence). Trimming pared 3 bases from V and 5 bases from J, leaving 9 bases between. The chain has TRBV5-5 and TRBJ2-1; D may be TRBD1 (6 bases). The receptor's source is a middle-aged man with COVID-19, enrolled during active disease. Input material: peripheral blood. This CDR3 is CASSSHRDNEQFF. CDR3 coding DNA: TGTGCCAGCAGCTCCCACAGGGACAATGAGCAGTTCTTC. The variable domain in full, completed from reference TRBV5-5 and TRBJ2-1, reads DAGVTQSPTHLIKTRGQQVTLRCSPISGHKSVSWYQQVLGQGPQFIFQYYEKEERGRGNFPDRFSARQFPNYSSELNVNALLLGDSALYLCASSSHRDNEQFFGPGTRLTVL.